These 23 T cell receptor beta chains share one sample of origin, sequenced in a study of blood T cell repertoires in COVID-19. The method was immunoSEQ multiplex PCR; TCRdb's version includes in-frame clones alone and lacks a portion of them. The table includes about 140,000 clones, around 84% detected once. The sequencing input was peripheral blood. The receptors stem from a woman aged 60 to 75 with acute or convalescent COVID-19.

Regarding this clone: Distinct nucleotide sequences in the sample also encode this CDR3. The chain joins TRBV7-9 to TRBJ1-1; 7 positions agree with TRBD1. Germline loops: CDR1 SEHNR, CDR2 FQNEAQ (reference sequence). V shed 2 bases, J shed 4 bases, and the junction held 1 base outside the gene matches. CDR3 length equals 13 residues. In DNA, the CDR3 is TGTGCCAGCAGCTTATCAGGGGGCACTGAAGCTTTCTTT. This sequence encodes CASSLSGGTEAFF.

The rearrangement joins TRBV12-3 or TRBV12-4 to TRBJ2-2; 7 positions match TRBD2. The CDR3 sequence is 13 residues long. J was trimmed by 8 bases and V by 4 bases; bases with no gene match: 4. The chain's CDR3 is CASSWGGTGELFF. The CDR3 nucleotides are TGTGCCAGCAGTTGGGGGGGTACTGGGGAGCTGTTTTTT.

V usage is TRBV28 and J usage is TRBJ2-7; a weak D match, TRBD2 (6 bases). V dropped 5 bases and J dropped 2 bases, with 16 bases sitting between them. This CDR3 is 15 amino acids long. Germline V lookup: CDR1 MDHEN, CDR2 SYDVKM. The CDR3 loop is CASSPRGGAAYEQYF. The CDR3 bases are TGTGCCAGCAGTCCCCGGGGCGGGGCCGCCTACGAGCAGTACTTC.

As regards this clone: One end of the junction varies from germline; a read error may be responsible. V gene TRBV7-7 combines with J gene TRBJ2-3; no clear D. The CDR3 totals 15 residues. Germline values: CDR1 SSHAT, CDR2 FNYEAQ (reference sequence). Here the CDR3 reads CASSPSSSSTDTQYF. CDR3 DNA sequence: TGTGCTAGCAGCCCAAGTAGTTCTAGCACAGATACGCAGTATTTT. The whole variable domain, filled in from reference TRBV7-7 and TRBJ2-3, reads GAGVSQSPRYKVTKRGQDVTLRCDPISSHATLYWYQQALGQGPEFLTYFNYEAQPDKSGLPSDRFSAERPEGSISTLTIQRTEQRDSAMYRCASSPSSSSTDTQYFGPGTRLTVL.

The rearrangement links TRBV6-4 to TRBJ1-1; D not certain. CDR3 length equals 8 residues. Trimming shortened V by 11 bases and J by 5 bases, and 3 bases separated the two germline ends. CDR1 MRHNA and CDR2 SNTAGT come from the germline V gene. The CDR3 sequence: CALTEAFF. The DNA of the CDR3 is TGTGCCTTAACTGAAGCTTTCTTT.

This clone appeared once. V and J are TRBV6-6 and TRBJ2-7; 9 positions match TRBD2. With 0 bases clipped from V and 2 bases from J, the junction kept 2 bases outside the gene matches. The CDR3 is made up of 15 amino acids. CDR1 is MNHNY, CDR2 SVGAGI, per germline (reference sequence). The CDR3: CASSYSSSGAYEQYF. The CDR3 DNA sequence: TGTGCCAGCAGTTACTCGTCTAGCGGGGCCTACGAGCAGTACTTC.

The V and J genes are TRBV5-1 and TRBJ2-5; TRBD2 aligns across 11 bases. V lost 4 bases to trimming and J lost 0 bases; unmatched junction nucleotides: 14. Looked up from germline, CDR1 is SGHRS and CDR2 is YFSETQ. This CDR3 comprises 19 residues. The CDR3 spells CASSTWASGGLTYQETQYF. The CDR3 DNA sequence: TGCGCCAGCAGCACCTGGGCTAGCGGGGGGCTCACGTACCAAGAGACCCAGTACTTC.

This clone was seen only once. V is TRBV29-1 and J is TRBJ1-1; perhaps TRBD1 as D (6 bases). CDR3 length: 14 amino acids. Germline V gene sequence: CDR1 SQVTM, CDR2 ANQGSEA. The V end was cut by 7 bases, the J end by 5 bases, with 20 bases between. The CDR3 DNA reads TGCAGCGCCGAACAACAGGGCCTGGGGACTGAAGCTTTCTTT. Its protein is CSAEQQGLGTEAFF.

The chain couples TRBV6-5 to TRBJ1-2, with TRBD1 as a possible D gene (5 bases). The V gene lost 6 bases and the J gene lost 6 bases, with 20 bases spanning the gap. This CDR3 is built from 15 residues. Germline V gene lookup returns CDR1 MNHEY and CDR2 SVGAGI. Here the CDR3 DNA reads TGTGCCAGCAGCAAGAACTGGCCCAGGGCCGATGGCTACACCTTC. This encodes CASSKNWPRADGYTF.

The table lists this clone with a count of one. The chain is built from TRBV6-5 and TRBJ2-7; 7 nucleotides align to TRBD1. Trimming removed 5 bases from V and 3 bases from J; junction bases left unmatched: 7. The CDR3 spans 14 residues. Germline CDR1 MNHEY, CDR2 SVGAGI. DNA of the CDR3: TGTGCCAGCAGTCTCCAGACAGGGAACTACGAGCAGTACTTC. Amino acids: CASSLQTGNYEQYF.

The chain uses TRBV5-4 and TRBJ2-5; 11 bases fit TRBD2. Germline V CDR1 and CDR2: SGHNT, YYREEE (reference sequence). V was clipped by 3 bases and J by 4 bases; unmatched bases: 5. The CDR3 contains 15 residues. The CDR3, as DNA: TGTGCCAGCAGCTCAACTAGCGGGGGCCTAGAGACCCAGTACTTC. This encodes CASSSTSGGLETQYF.

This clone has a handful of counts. The CDR3 spells CATSDGASYEQYF. The DNA of the CDR3 is TGTGCCACCAGTGATGGGGCCTCCTACGAGCAGTACTTC. The chain combines TRBV24-1 with TRBJ2-7, with D perhaps TRBD1 (5 bases). CDR1 and CDR2 (germline): KGHDR, SFDVKD. Trimming took 3 bases from V and 0 from J, leaving 5 bases between them. The CDR3 has 13 residues.

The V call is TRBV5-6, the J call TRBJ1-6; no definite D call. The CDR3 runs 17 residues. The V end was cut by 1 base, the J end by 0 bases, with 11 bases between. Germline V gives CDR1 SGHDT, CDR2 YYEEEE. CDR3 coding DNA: TGTGCCAGCAGCTTGACGGGTGTAGGCTCCTATAATTCACCCCTCCACTTT. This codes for CASSLTGVGSYNSPLHF.

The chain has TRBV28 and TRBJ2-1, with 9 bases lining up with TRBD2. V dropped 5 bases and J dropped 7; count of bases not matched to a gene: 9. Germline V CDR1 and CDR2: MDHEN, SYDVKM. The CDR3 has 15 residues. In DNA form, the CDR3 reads TGTGCCAGCAGTACCCTAGCGGGGACATGGAATGAGCAGTTCTTC. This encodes CASSTLAGTWNEQFF.

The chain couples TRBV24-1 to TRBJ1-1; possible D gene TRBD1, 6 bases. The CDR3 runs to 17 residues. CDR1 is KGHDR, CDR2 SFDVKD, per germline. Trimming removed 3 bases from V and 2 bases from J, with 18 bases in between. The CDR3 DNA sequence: TGTGCCACCAGTGATGGGGGCATCCGGACGGGAAACACTGAAGCTTTCTTT. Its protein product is CATSDGGIRTGNTEAFF.

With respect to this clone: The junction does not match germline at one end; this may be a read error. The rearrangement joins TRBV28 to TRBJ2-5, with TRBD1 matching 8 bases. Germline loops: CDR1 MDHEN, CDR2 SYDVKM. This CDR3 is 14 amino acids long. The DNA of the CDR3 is TGCCAGGCAGGGTCAGGGGGCGTACAAGAGACCCAGTACTTC. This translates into CQAGSGGVQETQYF.

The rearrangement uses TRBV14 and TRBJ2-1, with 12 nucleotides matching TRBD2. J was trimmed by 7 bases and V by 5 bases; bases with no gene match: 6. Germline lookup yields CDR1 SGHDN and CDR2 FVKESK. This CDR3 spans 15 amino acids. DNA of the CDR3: TGTGCCAGCAGCTCTAGCGGGGGGGCGATGAATGAGCAGTTCTTC. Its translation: CASSSSGGAMNEQFF. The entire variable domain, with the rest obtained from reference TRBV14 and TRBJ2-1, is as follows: EAGVTQFPSHSVIEKGQTVTLRCDPISGHDNLYWYRRVMGKEIKFLLHFVKESKQDESGMPNNRFLAERTGGTYSTLKVQPAELEDSGVYFCASSSSGGAMNEQFFGPGTRLTVL.

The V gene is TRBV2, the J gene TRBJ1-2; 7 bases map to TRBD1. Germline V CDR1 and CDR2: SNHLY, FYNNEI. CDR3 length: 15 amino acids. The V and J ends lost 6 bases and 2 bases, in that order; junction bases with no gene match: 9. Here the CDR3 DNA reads TGTGCCAGCAGGGCCGACAGGGCGGGAAACTATGGCTACACCTTC. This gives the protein CASRADRAGNYGYTF.

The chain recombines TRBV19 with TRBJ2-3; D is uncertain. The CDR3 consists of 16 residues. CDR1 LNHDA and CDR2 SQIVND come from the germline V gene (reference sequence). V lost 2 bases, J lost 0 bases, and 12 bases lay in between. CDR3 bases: TGTGCCAGTAGTATATTAGGCAGCGCGAGCACAGATACGCAGTATTTT. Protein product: CASSILGSASTDTQYF.

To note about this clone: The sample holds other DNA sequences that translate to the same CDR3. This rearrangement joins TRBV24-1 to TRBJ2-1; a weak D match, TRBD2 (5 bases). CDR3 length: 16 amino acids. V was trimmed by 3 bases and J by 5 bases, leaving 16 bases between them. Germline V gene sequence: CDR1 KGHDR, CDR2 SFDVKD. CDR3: CATSDLKPNGDNEQFF. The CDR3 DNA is TGTGCCACCAGTGATCTGAAACCGAACGGGGACAATGAGCAGTTCTTC.

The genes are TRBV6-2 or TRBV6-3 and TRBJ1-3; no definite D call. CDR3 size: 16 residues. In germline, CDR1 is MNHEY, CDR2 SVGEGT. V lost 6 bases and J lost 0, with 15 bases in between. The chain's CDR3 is CASSSDYPSSGNTIYF. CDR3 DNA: TGTGCCAGCAGCTCAGACTACCCAAGCTCTGGAAACACCATATATTTT.

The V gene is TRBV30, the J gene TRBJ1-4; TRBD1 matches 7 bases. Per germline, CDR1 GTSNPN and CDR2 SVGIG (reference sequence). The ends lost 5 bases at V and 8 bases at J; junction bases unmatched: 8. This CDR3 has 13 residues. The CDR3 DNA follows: TGTGCCTGGGCCCCGGGACAGTGGGAAAAACTGTTTTTT. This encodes CAWAPGQWEKLFF.

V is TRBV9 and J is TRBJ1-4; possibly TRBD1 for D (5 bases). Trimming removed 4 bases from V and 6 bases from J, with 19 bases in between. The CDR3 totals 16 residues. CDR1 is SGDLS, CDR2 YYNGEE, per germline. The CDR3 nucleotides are TGTGCCAGCAGCCTACGGGCAGGGTGGATAGATGAAAAACTGTTTTTT. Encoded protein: CASSLRAGWIDEKLFF.